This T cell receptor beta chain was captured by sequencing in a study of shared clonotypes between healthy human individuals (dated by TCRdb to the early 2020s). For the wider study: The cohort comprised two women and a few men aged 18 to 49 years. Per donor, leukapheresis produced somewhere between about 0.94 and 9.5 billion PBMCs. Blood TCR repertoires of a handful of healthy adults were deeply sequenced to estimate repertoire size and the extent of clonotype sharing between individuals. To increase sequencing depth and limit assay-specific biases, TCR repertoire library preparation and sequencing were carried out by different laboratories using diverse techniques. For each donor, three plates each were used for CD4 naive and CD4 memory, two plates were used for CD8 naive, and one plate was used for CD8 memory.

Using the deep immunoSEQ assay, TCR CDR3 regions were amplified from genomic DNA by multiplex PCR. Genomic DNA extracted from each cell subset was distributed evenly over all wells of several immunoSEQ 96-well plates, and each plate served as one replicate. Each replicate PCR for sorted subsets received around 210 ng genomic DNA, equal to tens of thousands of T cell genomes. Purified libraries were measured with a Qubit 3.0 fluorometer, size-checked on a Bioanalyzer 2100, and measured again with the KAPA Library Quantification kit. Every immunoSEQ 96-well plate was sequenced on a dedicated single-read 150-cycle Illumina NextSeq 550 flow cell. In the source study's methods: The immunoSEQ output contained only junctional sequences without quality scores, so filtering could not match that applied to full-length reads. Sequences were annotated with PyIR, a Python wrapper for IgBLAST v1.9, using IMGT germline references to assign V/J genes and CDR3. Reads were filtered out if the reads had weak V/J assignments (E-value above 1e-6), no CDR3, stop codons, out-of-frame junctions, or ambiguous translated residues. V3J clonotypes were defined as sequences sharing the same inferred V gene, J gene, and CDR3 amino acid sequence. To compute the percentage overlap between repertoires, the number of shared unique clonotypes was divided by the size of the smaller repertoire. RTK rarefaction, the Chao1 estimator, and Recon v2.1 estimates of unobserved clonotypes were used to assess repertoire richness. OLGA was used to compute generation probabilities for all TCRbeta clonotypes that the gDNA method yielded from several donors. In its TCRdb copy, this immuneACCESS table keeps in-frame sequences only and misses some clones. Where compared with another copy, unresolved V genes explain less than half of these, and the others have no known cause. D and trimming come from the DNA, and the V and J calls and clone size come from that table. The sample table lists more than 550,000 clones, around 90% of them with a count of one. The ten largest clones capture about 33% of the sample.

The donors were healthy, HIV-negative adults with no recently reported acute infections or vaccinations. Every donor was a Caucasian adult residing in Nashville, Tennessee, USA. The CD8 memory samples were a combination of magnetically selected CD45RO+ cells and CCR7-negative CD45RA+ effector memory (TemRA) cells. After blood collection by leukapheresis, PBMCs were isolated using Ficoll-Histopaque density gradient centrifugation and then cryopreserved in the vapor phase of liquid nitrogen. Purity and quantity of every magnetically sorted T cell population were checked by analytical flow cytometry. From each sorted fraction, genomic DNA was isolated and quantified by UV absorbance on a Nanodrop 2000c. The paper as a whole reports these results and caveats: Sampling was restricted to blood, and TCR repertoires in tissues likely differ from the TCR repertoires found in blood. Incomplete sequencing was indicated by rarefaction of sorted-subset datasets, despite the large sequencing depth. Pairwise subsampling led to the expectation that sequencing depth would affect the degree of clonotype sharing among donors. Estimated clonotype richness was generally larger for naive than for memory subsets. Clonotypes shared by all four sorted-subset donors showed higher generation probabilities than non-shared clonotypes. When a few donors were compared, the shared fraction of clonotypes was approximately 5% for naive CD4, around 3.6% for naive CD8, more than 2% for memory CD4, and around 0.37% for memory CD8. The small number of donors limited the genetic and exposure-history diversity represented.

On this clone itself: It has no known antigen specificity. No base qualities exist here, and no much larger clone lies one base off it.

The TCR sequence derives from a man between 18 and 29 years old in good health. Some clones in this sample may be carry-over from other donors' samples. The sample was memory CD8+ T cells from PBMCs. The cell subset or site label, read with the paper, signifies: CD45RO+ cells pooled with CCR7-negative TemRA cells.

The encoded CDR3 is CASRPLGPGPYEQYF. At the DNA level, the sequence is TGTGCAAGTCGCCCGCTTGGGCCAGGACCCTACGAGCAGTACTTC. The chain was built from TRBV12-2 and TRBJ2-7. TRBV12-2 has pseudogene status. The CDR3 numbers 15 residues from cysteine through phenylalanine. Only the CDR3 portion is preserved as DNA: 45 bases, with reading frame beginning at the first base.